These T cell receptor beta chains were read from a single sample in a study of blood T cell repertoires in COVID-19. TCRdb keeps only in-frame clones here, not all; method: immunoSEQ multiplex PCR. The sample holds tens of thousands of clones, over 80% seen once. Material: peripheral blood. The receptors here all came from a human donor in a cohort sampled during active COVID-19. The CDR3 runs from the conserved cysteine through the conserved F or W. A D gene is named only where the DNA matches it firmly. Size is stated for part of the rows, as once, few or many counts, or as a class when the clone is expanded.

d_gene | j_gene | abundance | v_gene | CDR3nt | CDR3aa
. | TRBJ1-1 | . | TRBV28 | TGTGCCAGCAGTTTACCGAGGAACACTGAAGCTTTCTTT | CASSLPRNTEAFF
TRBD1 | TRBJ2-7 | . | TRBV7-2 | TGTGCCAGCAGCTTCTCCGGGACAGGGGGCTCTTACGAGCAGTACTTC | CASSFSGTGGSYEQYF
. | TRBJ2-5 | . | TRBV9 | TGTGCCAGCAGCGTAGCCGGCAGGGGAGAGACCCAGTACTTC | CASSVAGRGETQYF
TRBD1 | TRBJ2-7 | . | TRBV6-4 | TGTGCCAGCAGTGAACCTACGCCTCGGGACAGGGCCTTCTCCTACGAGCAGTACTTC | CASSEPTPRDRAFSYEQYF
TRBD1 | TRBJ1-1 | once | TRBV5-1 | TGCGCCAGCAGCGCCAGGGGGCAGGTTAATGAAGCTTTCTTT | CASSARGQVNEAFF
TRBD1 | TRBJ1-6 | few | TRBV9 | TGTGCCAGCAGCGAAGAGGACAGGGCCGGATCACCCCTCCACTTT | CASSEEDRAGSPLHF
. | TRBJ1-6 | few | TRBV2 | TGTGCCAGCAGCGAGCATCAGACAGCCTTCTCTAGCTTT | CASSEHQTAFSSF
. | TRBJ1-1 | . | TRBV14 | TGTGCCAGCAGCCAAGATCCGCGCACTGAAGCTTTCTTT | CASSQDPRTEAFF
TRBD1 | TRBJ1-3 | . | TRBV18 | TGTGCCAGCTCACGGGACAGCTCTGGAAACACCATATATTTT | CASSRDSSGNTIYF
. | TRBJ1-6 | . | TRBV19 | TGTGCCAGTAGTATTGTGACAGCAGGCGGTAATTCACCCCTCCACTTT | CASSIVTAGGNSPLHF
. | TRBJ2-7 | . | TRBV27 | TGTGCCAGCAGTCCCAGGGGTTGGACCTACGAGCAGTACTTC | CASSPRGWTYEQYF
. | TRBJ2-2 | once | TRBV28 | TGTGCCACCCGGACTCCGAACACCGGGGAGCTGTTTTTT | CATRTPNTGELFF
. | TRBJ1-1 | . | TRBV13 | TGTGCCAGCATGGAGGGCAGCACTGAAGCTTTCTTT | CASMEGSTEAFF
. | TRBJ2-7 | . | TRBV21-1 | TGTGCCAGCAGCAAAGTCCAGATCTCCTACGAGCAGTACTTC | CASSKVQISYEQYF
TRBD1 | TRBJ1-3 | . | TRBV6-5 | TGTGCCAGCAGTAAGCCAGGGGGTGGAAACACCATATATTTT | CASSKPGGGNTIYF
TRBD1 | TRBJ1-1 | . | TRBV5-1 | TGCGCCAGCGGACAGGACAGATCGAACACTGAAGCTTTCTTT | CASGQDRSNTEAFF